The 24 T cell receptor beta chains below come from one sample, sequenced in a study of CDR3 diversity in severe acne. TCRdb processed the PCR reads anew with MiXCR; each CDR3 protein has one entry. Among some 85,000 distinct CDR3 sequences, roughly 49% were seen once, and the ten largest hold 11%. Sequencing was performed on blood. The receptors shown here come from a male donor with severe acne vulgaris.

This clonotype was seen at least ten times. The gene calls are TRBV28 and TRBJ1-6; D unclear. V lost 10 bases to trimming and J lost 1 base, with 8 bases between them. Germline assignment: CDR1 MDHEN and CDR2 SYDVKM. There are 13 residues in the CDR3. The CDR3: CATVRSYNSPLHF. The DNA of the CDR3 is TGTGCCACCGTGAGGTCCTATAATTCACCCCTCCACTTT. Together with reference TRBV28 and TRBJ1-6, the CDR3 gives the full variable domain: DVKVTQSSRYLVKRTGEKVFLECVQDMDHENMFWYRQDPGLGLRLIYFSYDVKMKEKGDIPEGYSVSREKKERFSLILESASTNQTSMYLCATVRSYNSPLHFGNGTRLTVT.

This clonotype was recorded many times. The chain employs TRBV7-2 and TRBJ2-7, with 7 nucleotides matching TRBD2. Looked up from germline, CDR1 is SGHTA and CDR2 is FQGNSA. Trimming at V came to 5 bases and at J to 1 base, leaving 5 bases not matched to a gene. The CDR3 totals 14 residues. The CDR3: CASSRTRWSYEQYF. The CDR3 nucleotides read TGTGCCAGCAGCAGGACTAGATGGTCCTACGAGCAGTACTTC.

CDR3: CSVEGGRAQYF. CDR3 DNA sequence: TGCAGCGTTGAGGGTGGGAGGGCCCAGTATTTT. V usage is TRBV29-1 and J usage is TRBJ2-3; 7 bases agree with TRBD2. V trimming: 3 bases; J trimming: 12 bases; junction bases outside the gene matches: 6. CDR1 is SQVTM, CDR2 ANQGSEA, per germline. The CDR3 spans 11 residues.

This chain joins TRBV6-4 and TRBJ2-1; 7 nucleotides agree with TRBD1. The CDR3 sequence is 16 residues long. Germline V gene data show CDR1 as MRHNA and CDR2 as SNTAGT. With V trimmed by 6 bases and J by 9 bases, 17 bases remained unmatched. CDR3 amino acids: CASSPETGSGNTEQFF. CDR3 bases: TGTGCCAGCAGCCCGGAGACAGGGTCGGGGAACACTGAGCAGTTCTTC.

This clonotype was seen more than once but under ten times. A much larger clonotype is one base distant, so this may be a read error. This chain uses TRBV20-1 with TRBJ2-7; TRBD1 might be the D (5 bases). There are 12 residues in the CDR3. Trimming took 5 bases from V and 5 from J, leaving 13 bases between them. The germline gives CDR1 DFQATT, CDR2 SNEGSKA (reference sequence). In nucleotides, the CDR3 is TGCAGTGCTCACCAGGGTAACCACGAGCAGTACGTC. Translating gives CSAHQGNHEQYV.

Concerning this clonotype itself: A much larger clone lies a single base off, so this may be a read error. This CDR3 fails to terminate in the conserved phenylalanine or tryptophan, so it likely reflects a read error. The chain has TRBV5-1 and TRBJ2-1; D is ambiguous. CDR3 length: 15 residues. Per the germline V gene, CDR1 is SGHRS and CDR2 is YFSETQ. V lost 4 bases, J lost 6 bases, and 17 bases lay in between. As DNA, the CDR3 is TGCGCCAGCAGCGCGGACGGCCTCTTAGGCAATGAGCAGTTCATC. Translation gives CASSADGLLGNEQFI.

This clonotype was counted only a few times. This chain uses TRBV5-1 with TRBJ2-3, with 12 bases matching TRBD2. The length of the CDR3 is 19 residues. Trimming at V came to 1 base and at J to 1 base, leaving 10 bases not matched to a gene. CDR1 SGHRS and CDR2 YFSETQ come from the germline V gene. Here the CDR3 reads CASSLSLAGGFSGTDTQYF. The CDR3 DNA sequence: TGCGCCAGCAGCTTGAGCCTAGCGGGGGGGTTTTCGGGCACAGATACGCAGTATTTT.

This clonotype is judged medium-sized. The chain has TRBV5-6 and TRBJ2-7; 7 bases are shared with TRBD1. Germline V lookup: CDR1 SGHDT, CDR2 YYEEEE. Losses at the gene ends were 1 base for V and 7 bases for J; bases not matched to a gene: 14. The CDR3 sequence is 16 residues long. The CDR3 DNA reads as TGTGCCAGCAGCTTGCCCCGGGACAGTCTTTCTGCGGAGCAGTACTTC. Protein sequence: CASSLPRDSLSAEQYF.

The count of this clonotype is one. The chain has TRBV20-1 and TRBJ2-7, with D hard to call. The CDR3 runs to 12 residues. CDR1 is DFQATT, CDR2 SNEGSKA, per germline (reference sequence). The V end was cut by 7 bases, the J end by 0 bases, with 10 bases between. CDR3 coding DNA: TGCAGTGAATCCTACGACTCCTACGAGCAGTACTTC. Its protein is CSESYDSYEQYF.

Only a few counts were recorded for this clonotype. The gene calls are TRBV4-1 and TRBJ2-6; 14 bases fit TRBD2. This CDR3 has 17 residues. Germline V CDR1 and CDR2: MGHRA, YSYEKL. V lost 4 bases, J lost 3 bases, and 2 bases stayed unmatched. CDR3 coding DNA: TGCGCCAGCAGCCTGGGACTAGCGGGGGATGGGGCCAACGTCCTGACTTTC. This gives the protein CASSLGLAGDGANVLTF.

This chain joins TRBV7-6 and TRBJ2-7; D assignment may be TRBD1 or TRBD2 (6 bases each). Germline V gene lookup returns CDR1 SGHVS and CDR2 FNYEAQ. The CDR3 runs 12 residues. CDR3 nucleotides: TGTACCACGGGGGCAAGCTCCTACGAGCAGTACTTC. Its translation is CTTGASSYEQYF.

This clonotype was seen repeatedly, ten times or more. The chain employs TRBV20-1 and TRBJ2-2; D might be TRBD2 (6 bases). The V end lost 0 bases, the J end lost 4 bases, and 12 bases lay between the germline ends. CDR1 is DFQATT and CDR2 is SNEGSKA in the germline V gene (reference sequence). The CDR3 extends over 15 amino acids. The CDR3 spells CSARDISGPTGELFF. The CDR3, as DNA: TGCAGTGCTAGAGATATTAGCGGCCCCACCGGGGAGCTGTTTTTT.

With respect to this clonotype: This could be a read error, since a much larger clone is one nucleotide away. This rearrangement joins TRBV7-9 to TRBJ2-6; D not certain. Germline V gives CDR1 SEHNR, CDR2 FQNEAQ (reference sequence). CDR3 length equals 15 residues. In nucleotides, the CDR3 is TGTGCCGGCAGCTTGCAAGTACCCGGGGCCAACGTCCTGACTTTC. Its protein is CAGSLQVPGANVLTF. Supplemented by reference TRBV7-9 and TRBJ2-6, the full variable domain reads DTGVSQNPRHKITKRGQNVTFRCDPISEHNRLYWYRQTLGQGPEFLTYFQNEAQLEKSRLLSDRFSAERPKGSFSTLEIQRTEQGDSAMYLCAGSLQVPGANVLTFGAGSRLTVL.

This clonotype was counted ten times or more. The rearrangement uses TRBV20-1 and TRBJ1-2; weak D call: TRBD1 (5 bases). Germline lookup yields CDR1 DFQATT and CDR2 SNEGSKA (reference sequence). The CDR3 is 14 residues long. V was shortened by 4 bases and J by 5 bases, with 17 bases between the two germline ends. The CDR3 region has the DNA TGCAGTGCTATACAGGACACCGAAGAATATGGCTACACCTTC. Its protein is CSAIQDTEEYGYTF.

Judged by abundance, this clonotype is medium-sized. The chain has TRBV20-1 and TRBJ2-7; TRBD1 aligns across 8 bases. The J segment lost 6 bases and the V segment lost 4 bases, leaving 5 bases of the junction unmatched. Germline values: CDR1 DFQATT, CDR2 SNEGSKA (reference sequence). CDR3 length: 12 amino acids. CDR3 sequence reads: CSANRGAGEQYF. CDR3 DNA: TGCAGTGCTAACAGGGGGGCTGGCGAGCAGTACTTC.

This rearrangement joins TRBV5-4 to TRBJ2-7; D possibly uses TRBD1 or TRBD2 (6 bases each). CDR1 SGHNT and CDR2 YYREEE come from the germline V gene (reference sequence). V was trimmed by 1 base and J by 5 bases, leaving 10 bases between them. This CDR3 comprises 13 residues. CDR3 bases: TGTGCCAGCAGCTTGTGGGGGGCGAACGAGCAGTACTTC. Translation gives CASSLWGANEQYF.

The chain uses TRBV5-5 and TRBJ2-1, with TRBD2 identical over 14 bases. The CDR3 has 18 amino acids. The germline gives CDR1 SGHKS, CDR2 YYEKEE (reference sequence). The V segment lost 0 bases and the J segment 6 bases; nucleotides outside the gene matches: 8. The CDR3 coding sequence is TGTGCCAGCAGCTTGGCGGGACTAGCGGGAGTCAACTGCAATGAGCAGTTCTTC. Protein: CASSLAGLAGVNCNEQFF.

About this clonotype itself: The germline gene is not matched at one end of the junction; a read error may be the cause. The V gene is TRBV25-1, the J gene TRBJ1-4, with D uncertain. Germline assignment: CDR1 MGHDK and CDR2 SYGVNS. The CDR3 loop spans 15 amino acids. CDR3 DNA: TGTGCCAGCAGTTTCCGTGTTGCAACTGATGAAAAACTGTTTTTT. It codes for CASSFRVATDEKLFF.

This clonotype came up once. Just one base apart from a much larger clone, this may be a read error. The CDR3 end shows no conserved phenylalanine or tryptophan, and so a read error is likely. J is TRBJ2-2 and V is TRBV6-4; D tentatively reads TRBD1 or TRBD2 (5 bases each). V lost 2 bases, J lost 3 bases, and 7 bases lay in between. CDR1 and CDR2 from the germline V gene are MRHNA and SNTAGT. The CDR3 extends over 14 amino acids. DNA for the CDR3: TGTGCCAGCAGTGACGTGGGGGACACCGGGGAGCTGTTTTCT. This translates into CASSDVGDTGELFS.

The chain has TRBV9 and TRBJ2-5; the D gene is possibly TRBD2 (6 bases). Germline CDR1 SGDLS, CDR2 YYNGEE. This CDR3 spans 13 amino acids. V shed 4 bases and J shed 2 bases, with 9 bases lying between them. The CDR3 nucleotides read TGTGCCAGCAGCCCCGCGGGGCAAGAGACCCAGTACTTC. Translating it yields CASSPAGQETQYF.

With respect to this clonotype: This may be a read error, as it is one base from a much larger clone. This chain connects TRBV2 to TRBJ2-3; a possible D gene is TRBD2 (6 bases). The germline V gene has CDR1 SNHLY and CDR2 FYNNEI. The CDR3 length is 17 residues. V dropped 3 bases and J dropped 2 bases, with 18 bases sitting between them. This CDR3 reads CASSDFVVAVNTDTQYF. Written as DNA, the CDR3 is TGTGCCAGCAGTGATTTTGTGGTAGCGGTCAACACAGATACGCAGTATTTT.

This clonotype showed up many times. The chain combines TRBV2 with TRBJ2-3, with D perhaps matching TRBD2 (5 bases). The germline V gene encodes CDR1 SNHLY and CDR2 FYNNEI. V lost 6 bases, J lost 2 bases, and 15 bases lay in between. CDR3 size: 15 residues. The chain's CDR3 is CASRNGGGHTDTQYF. The CDR3 DNA follows: TGTGCCAGCAGAAATGGCGGAGGCCACACAGATACGCAGTATTTT. The full variable domain, completed using reference TRBV2 and TRBJ2-3, is EPEVTQTPSHQVTQMGQEVILRCVPISNHLYFYWYRQILGQKVEFLVSFYNNEISEKSEIFDDQFSVERPDGSNFTLKIRSTKLEDSAMYFCASRNGGGHTDTQYFGPGTRLTVL.

Points on this clonotype: A single base separates this from a much larger clone, so it may be a read error. V gene TRBV5-4 combines with J gene TRBJ2-7, with unresolved D. Trimming removed 5 bases from V and 3 bases from J, with 12 bases in between. The CDR3 is made up of 13 amino acids. CDR1 SGHNT and CDR2 YYREEE come from the germline V gene (reference sequence). Here the CDR3 reads CASRSTENYEQYF. The CDR3 DNA is TGTGCCAGCAGAAGCACAGAGAACTACGAGCAGTACTTC.

This chain uses TRBV5-8 with TRBJ1-5, with a tentative D call TRBD1 (6 bases). Germline values: CDR1 SGHTS, CDR2 YDEGEE. V dropped 4 bases and J dropped 4 bases, with 9 bases sitting between them. The CDR3 consists of 13 residues. The DNA for the CDR3 is TGTGCCAGCAGCCGGGACACAAATCAGCCCCAGCATTTT. This translates into CASSRDTNQPQHF.